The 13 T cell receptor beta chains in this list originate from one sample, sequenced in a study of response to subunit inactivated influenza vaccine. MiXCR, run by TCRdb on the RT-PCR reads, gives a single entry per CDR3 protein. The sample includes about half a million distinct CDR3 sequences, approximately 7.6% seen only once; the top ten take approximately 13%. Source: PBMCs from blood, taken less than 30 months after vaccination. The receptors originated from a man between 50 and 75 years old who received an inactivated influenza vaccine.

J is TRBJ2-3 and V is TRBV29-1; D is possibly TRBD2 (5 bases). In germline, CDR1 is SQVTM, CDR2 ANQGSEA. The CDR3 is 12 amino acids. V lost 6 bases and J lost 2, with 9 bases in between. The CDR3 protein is CSVSGITDTQYF. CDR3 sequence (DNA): TGCAGCGTGTCCGGGATCACAGATACGCAGTATTTT.

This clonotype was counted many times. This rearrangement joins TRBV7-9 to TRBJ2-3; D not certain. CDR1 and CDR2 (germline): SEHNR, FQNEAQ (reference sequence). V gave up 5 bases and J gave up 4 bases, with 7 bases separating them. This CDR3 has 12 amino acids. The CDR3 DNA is TGTGCCAGCAGCGCAGGCTCAGATACGCAGTATTTT. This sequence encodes CASSAGSDTQYF.

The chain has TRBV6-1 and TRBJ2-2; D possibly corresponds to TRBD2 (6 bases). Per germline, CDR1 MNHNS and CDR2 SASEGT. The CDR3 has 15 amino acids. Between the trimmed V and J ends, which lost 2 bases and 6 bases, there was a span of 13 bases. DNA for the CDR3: TGTGCCAGCAGTGAATCTGGGGGGACCGCCGGGGAGCTGTTTTTT. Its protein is CASSESGGTAGELFF.

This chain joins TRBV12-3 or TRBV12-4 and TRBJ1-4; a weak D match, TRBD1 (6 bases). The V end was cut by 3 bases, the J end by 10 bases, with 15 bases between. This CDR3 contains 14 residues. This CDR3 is CASSFGGARGKLFF. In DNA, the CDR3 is TGTGCCAGCAGTTTTGGGGGGGCTAGAGGAAAACTGTTTTTT.

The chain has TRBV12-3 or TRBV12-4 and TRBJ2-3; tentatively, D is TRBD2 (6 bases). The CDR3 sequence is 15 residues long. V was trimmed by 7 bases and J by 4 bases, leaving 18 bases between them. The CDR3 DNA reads TGTGCCAGCACCGACTATAGCGGAATCCCAGATACGCAGTATTTT. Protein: CASTDYSGIPDTQYF.

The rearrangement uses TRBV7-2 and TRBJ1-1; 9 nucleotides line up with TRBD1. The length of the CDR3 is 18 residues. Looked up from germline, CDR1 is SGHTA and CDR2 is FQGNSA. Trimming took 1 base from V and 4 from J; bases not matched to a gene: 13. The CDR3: CASSLGGWGQGLSTEAFF. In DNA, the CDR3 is TGTGCCAGCAGCTTAGGCGGGTGGGGACAGGGATTAAGCACTGAAGCTTTCTTT.

CDR3 protein: CASSLLGRGSRQPQHF. The CDR3 nucleotides read TGTGCCAGCAGTTTATTAGGCAGGGGGTCGAGACAGCCCCAGCATTTT. The chain carries TRBV28 and TRBJ1-5; 7 positions match TRBD1. This CDR3 comprises 16 residues. V shed 1 base, J shed 7 bases, and the junction held 10 bases outside the gene matches. Germline values: CDR1 MDHEN, CDR2 SYDVKM.

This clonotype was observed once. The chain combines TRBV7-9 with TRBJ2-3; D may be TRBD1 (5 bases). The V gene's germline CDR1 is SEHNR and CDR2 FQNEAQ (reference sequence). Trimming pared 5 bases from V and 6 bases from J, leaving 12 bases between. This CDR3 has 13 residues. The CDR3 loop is CASSTGLSDTQYF. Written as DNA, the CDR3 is TGTGCCAGCAGCACAGGATTGTCCGATACGCAGTATTTT.

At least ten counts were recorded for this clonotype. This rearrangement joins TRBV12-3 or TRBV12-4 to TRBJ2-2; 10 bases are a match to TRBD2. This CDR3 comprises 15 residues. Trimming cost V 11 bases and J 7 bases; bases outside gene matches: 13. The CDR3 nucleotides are TGTGCCGCCTCCGCTAGCGGGAGCGGTCACGGGGAGCTGTTTTTT. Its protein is CAASASGSGHGELFF.

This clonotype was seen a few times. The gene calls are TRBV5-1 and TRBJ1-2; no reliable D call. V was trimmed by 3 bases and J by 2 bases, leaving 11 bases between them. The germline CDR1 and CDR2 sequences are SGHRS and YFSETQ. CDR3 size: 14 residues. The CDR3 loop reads CASSSSTENYGYTF. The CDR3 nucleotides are TGCGCCAGCAGCTCGTCGACCGAAAACTATGGCTACACCTTC.

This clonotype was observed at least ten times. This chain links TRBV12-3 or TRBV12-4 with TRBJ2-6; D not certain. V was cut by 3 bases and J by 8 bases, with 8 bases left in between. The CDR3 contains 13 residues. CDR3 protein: CASSFWNTNVLTF. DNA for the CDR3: TGTGCCAGCAGTTTTTGGAATACCAACGTCCTGACTTTC.

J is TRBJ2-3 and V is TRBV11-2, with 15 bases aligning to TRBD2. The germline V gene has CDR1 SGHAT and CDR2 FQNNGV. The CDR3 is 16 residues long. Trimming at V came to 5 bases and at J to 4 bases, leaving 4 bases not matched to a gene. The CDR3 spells CASSAGLAGGADTQYF. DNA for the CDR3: TGTGCCAGCAGCGCGGGACTAGCGGGGGGAGCAGATACGCAGTATTTT.

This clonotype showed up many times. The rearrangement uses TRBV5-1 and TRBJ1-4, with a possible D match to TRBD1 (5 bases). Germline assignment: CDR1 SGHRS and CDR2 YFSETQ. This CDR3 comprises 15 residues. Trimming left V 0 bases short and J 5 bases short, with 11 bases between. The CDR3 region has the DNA TGCGCCAGCAGCTTGGCGGGGGAAACGAATGAAAAACTGTTTTTT. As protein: CASSLAGETNEKLFF.